The clone carrying this TCR beta chain was seen a handful of times. Its antigen is unknown. The entry originates in a study of cytomegalovirus exposure and HLA in healthy donors. The CDR3 is 13 residues long. Trimming removed 2 bases at V and 3 bases at J, with 7 bases between. The V gene's germline CDR1 is MNHEY and CDR2 SVGAGI. Findings and limits, study-wide: The likely origin of a cluster of highly shared sequence variants was a sequencing artifact. In vitro checks showed that a few CMV-associated chains really do target CMV antigens.

PCR employed 60 Vbeta and 13 Jbeta primers. Repertoires were generated with immunoSEQ multiplex PCR, while TCRdb's copy carries only in-frame clones and drops some. The sample lists some 87,000 clones; around 77% were seen once. Sequences were obtained from PBMCs. This TCR came from a man in his fifties or sixties in good health and CMV-seropositive. The J gene is TRBJ2-5, the V gene TRBV6-5; D might be TRBD2 (6 bases). The CDR3 DNA sequence: TGTGCCAGCAGTTACGGGGGGAAAGAGACCCAGTACTTC. Its translation: CASSYGGKETQYF.